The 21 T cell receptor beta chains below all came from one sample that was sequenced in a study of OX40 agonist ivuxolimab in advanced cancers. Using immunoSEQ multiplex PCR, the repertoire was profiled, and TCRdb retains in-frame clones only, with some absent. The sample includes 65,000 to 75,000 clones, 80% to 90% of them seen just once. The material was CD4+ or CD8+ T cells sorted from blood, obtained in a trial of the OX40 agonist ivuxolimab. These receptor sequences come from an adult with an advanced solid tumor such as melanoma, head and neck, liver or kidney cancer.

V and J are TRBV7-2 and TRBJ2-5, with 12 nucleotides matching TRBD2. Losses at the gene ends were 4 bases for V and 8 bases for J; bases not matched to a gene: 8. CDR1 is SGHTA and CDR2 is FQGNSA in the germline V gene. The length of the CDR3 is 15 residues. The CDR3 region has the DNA TGTGCCAGCAGCTCATTACTAGCGGGAGGCGTAACCCAGTACTTC. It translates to CASSSLLAGGVTQYF.

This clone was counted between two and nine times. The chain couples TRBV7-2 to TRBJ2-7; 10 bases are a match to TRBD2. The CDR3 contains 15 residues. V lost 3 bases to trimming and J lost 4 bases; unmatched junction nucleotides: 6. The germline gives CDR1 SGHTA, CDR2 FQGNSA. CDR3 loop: CASSFGSSGGYEQYF. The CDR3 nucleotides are TGTGCCAGCAGCTTCGGGTCTAGCGGGGGTTACGAGCAGTACTTC.

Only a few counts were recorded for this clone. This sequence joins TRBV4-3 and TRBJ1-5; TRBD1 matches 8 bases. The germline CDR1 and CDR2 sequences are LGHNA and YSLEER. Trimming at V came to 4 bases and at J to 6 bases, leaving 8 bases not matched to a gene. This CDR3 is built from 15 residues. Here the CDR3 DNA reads TGCGCCAGCAGCCTGACGGACAGGGCTGGTCAGCCCCAGCATTTT. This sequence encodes CASSLTDRAGQPQHF.

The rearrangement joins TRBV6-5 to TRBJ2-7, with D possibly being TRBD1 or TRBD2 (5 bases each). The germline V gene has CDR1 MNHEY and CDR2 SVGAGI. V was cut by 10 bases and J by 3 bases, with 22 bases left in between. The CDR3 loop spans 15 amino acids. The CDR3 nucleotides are TGTGCCAACAGCCGACGGGGCCACGAGGACTACGAGCAGTACTTC. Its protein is CANSRRGHEDYEQYF.

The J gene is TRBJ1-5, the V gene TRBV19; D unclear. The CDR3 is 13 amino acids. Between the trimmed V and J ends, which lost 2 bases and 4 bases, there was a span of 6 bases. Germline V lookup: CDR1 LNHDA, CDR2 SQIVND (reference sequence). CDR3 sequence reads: CASSILENQPQHF. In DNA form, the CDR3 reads TGTGCCAGTAGTATACTGGAAAATCAGCCCCAGCATTTT.

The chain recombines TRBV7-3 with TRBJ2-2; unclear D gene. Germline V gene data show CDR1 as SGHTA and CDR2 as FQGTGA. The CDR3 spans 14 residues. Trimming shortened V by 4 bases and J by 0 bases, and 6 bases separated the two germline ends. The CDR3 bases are TGTGCCAGCAGCTCACGAACGAACACCGGGGAGCTGTTTTTT. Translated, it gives CASSSRTNTGELFF. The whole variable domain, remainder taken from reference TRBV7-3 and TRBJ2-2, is GAGVSQTPSNKVTEKGKYVELRCDPISGHTALYWYRQSLGQGPEFLIYFQGTGAADDSGLPNDRFFAVRPEGSVSTLKIQRTERGDSAVYLCASSSRTNTGELFFGEGSRLTVL.

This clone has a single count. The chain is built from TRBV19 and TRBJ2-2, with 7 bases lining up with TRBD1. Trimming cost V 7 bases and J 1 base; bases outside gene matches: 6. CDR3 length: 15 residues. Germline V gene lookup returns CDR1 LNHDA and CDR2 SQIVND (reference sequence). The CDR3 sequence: CASTPGQKNTGELFF. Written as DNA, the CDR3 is TGTGCCAGTACCCCGGGACAGAAGAACACCGGGGAGCTGTTTTTT.

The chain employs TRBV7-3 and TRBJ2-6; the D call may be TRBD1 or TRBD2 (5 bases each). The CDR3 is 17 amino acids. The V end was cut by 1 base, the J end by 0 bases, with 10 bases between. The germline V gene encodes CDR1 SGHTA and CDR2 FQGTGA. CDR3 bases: TGTGCCAGCAGCTTAATGGGACGGGCCTCTGGGGCCAACGTCCTGACTTTC. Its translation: CASSLMGRASGANVLTF.

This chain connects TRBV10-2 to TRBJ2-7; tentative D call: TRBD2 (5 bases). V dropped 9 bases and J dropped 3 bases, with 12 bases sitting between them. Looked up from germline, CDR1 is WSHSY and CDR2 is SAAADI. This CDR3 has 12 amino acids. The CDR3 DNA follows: TGCGCCAGTCGTCAGGACTTCTACGAGCAGTACTTC. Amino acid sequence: CASRQDFYEQYF.

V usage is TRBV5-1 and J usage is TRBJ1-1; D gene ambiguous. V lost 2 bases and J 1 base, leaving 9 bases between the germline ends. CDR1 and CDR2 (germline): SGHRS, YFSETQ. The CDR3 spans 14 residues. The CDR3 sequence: CASSFDGQNTEAFF. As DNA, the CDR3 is TGCGCCAGCAGCTTTGACGGTCAGAACACTGAAGCTTTCTTT.

CDR3 residues: CASSLGGPGLGYEQYF. CDR3 DNA: TGTGCCAGCAGCTTAGGCGGGCCGGGATTGGGCTACGAGCAGTACTTC. The chain is built from TRBV7-6 and TRBJ2-7; tentatively, D is TRBD2 (5 bases). Germline-derived CDR1 and CDR2 are SGHVS and FNYEAQ. CDR3 length: 16 amino acids. Trimming removed 1 base at V and 3 bases at J, with 16 bases between.

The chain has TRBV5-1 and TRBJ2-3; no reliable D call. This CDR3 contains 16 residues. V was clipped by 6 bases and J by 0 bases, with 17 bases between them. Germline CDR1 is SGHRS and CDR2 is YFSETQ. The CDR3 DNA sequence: TGCGCCAGCAAGTCGGGTTCGACCTCTAGCACAGATACGCAGTATTTT. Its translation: CASKSGSTSSTDTQYF. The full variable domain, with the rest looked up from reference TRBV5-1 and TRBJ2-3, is KAGVTQTPRYLIKTRGQQVTLSCSPISGHRSVSWYQQTPGQGLQFLFEYFSETQRNKGNFPGRFSGRQFSNSRSEMNVSTLELGDSALYLCASKSGSTSSTDTQYFGPGTRLTVL.

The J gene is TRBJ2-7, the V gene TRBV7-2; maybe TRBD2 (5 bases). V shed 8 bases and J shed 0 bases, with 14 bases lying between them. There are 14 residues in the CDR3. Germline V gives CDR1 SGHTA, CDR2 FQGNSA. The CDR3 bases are TGTGCCAGCGGGCTAGCCCCTAGCTCCTACGAGCAGTACTTC. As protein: CASGLAPSSYEQYF.

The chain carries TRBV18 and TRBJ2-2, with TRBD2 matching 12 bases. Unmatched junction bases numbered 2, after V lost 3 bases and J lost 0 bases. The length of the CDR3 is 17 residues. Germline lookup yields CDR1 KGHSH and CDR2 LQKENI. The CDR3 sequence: CASSPGLAGPNTGELFF. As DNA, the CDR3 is TGTGCCAGCTCACCCGGACTAGCGGGACCGAACACCGGGGAGCTGTTTTTT.

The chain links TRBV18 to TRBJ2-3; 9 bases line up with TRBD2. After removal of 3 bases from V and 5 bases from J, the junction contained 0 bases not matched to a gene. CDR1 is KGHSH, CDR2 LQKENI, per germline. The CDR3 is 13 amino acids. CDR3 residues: CASSPTSGDTQYF. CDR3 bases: TGTGCCAGCTCACCGACTAGCGGAGATACGCAGTATTTT.

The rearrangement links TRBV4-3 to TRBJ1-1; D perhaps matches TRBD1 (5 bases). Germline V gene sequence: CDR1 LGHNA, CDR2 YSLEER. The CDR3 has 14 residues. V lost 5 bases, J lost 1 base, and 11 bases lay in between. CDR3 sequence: CASSLGPGNTEAFF. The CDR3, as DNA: TGCGCCAGCAGCTTGGGACCGGGGAACACTGAAGCTTTCTTT.

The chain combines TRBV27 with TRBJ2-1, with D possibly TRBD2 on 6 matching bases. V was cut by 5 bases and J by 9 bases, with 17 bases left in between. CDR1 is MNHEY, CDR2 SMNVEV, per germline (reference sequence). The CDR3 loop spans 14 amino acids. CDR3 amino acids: CASSLGSYKSEQFF. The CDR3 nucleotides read TGTGCCAGCAGTCTCGGGAGCTATAAGAGTGAGCAGTTCTTC.

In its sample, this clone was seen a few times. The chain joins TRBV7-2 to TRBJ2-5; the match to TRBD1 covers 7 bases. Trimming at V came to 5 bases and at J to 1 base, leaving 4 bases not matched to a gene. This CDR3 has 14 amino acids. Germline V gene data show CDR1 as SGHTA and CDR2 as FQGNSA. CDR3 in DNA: TGTGCCAGCAGCCCGGGACAGCGCCAAGAGACCCAGTACTTC. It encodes CASSPGQRQETQYF.

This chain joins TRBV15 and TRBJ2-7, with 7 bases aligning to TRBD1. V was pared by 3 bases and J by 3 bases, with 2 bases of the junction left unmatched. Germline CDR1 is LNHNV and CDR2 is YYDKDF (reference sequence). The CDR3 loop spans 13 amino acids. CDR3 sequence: CATSRRTGYEQYF. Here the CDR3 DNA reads TGTGCCACCAGCAGGCGGACAGGCTACGAGCAGTACTTC.

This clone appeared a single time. The CDR3 DNA is TGCGCCAGCAGTCACCGGGACAGGCAACTTTACGAGCAGTACTTC. Translated, it gives CASSHRDRQLYEQYF. V and J are TRBV23-1 and TRBJ2-7, with TRBD1 matching 8 bases. TRBV23-1 is an ORF for which the function is uncertain. The length of the CDR3 is 15 residues. V gave up 3 bases and J gave up 4 bases; unmatched junction bases: 8.

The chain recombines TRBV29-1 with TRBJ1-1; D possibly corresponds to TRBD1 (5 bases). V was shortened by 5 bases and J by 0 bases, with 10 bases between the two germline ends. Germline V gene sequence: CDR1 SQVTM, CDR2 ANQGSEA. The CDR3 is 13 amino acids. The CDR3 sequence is CSVTTELNTEAFF. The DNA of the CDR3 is TGCAGCGTTACGACAGAACTGAACACTGAAGCTTTCTTT.